These 20 T cell receptor beta chains were all obtained from the same sample, sequenced in a study of glioma-infiltrating T cells after dendritic cell vaccination (dated by TCRdb to about 2016). The library was prepared using the immunoSEQ multiplex PCR assay. Imported from immuneACCESS, the table was reduced by TCRdb to in-frame sequences with V and J called. These copies leave out some clones; in studies compared against another copy, an unresolved V gene accounts for under half, and the cause of the remainder is not known. In all, the sample holds 75,000 to 100,000 clones, and 70% to 80% of those were seen once. Of the sample, less than 7% falls within the top ten clones. The specimen was blood, collected before dendritic cell vaccination. Receptors were obtained from a human donor with glioblastoma.

This chain links TRBV9 with TRBJ2-1; D uncertain. Looked up from germline, CDR1 is SGDLS and CDR2 is YYNGEE. The CDR3 contains 15 residues. Between the trimmed V and J ends, which lost 0 bases and 5 bases, there was a span of 12 bases. The CDR3 region is CASSVAARHDNEQFF. The CDR3 DNA sequence: TGTGCCAGCAGCGTAGCCGCCCGACACGACAATGAGCAGTTCTTC.

This chain connects TRBV2 to TRBJ2-1; 8 bases align to TRBD2. Germline loops: CDR1 SNHLY, CDR2 FYNNEI. The CDR3 runs 15 residues. V was pared by 6 bases and J by 7 bases, with 11 bases of the junction left unmatched. The CDR3 here is CASSREGLESNEQFF. The DNA of the CDR3 is TGTGCCAGCAGCCGAGAGGGACTAGAATCGAATGAGCAGTTCTTC.

The chain links TRBV15 to TRBJ1-5; unclear D gene. Trimming took 0 bases from V and 6 from J, leaving 12 bases between them. The CDR3 has 15 amino acids. Germline V gene lookup returns CDR1 LNHNV and CDR2 YYDKDF (reference sequence). CDR3 nucleotide sequence: TGTGCCACCAGCAGAGATTGGGTTGGAGTTCAGCCCCAGCATTTT. Translated: CATSRDWVGVQPQHF.

This chain joins TRBV2 and TRBJ2-6, with unresolved D. Between the trimmed V and J ends, which lost 8 bases and 0 bases, there was a span of 5 bases. The germline V gene has CDR1 SNHLY and CDR2 FYNNEI. The CDR3 length is 13 residues. The CDR3, as DNA: TGTGCCAGCGGGCTCTCTGGGGCCAACGTCCTGACTTTC. Amino acid sequence: CASGLSGANVLTF.

The chain couples TRBV4-1 to TRBJ1-2; maybe TRBD1 (6 bases). Germline V CDR1 and CDR2: MGHRA, YSYEKL. V lost 1 base to trimming and J lost 8 bases, with 11 bases between them. The CDR3 has 13 amino acids. CDR3: CASSQATGNGYTF. In DNA, the CDR3 is TGCGCCAGCAGCCAAGCAACAGGGAACGGCTACACCTTC.

The chain carries TRBV27 and TRBJ1-1, with D tentatively TRBD1 (6 bases). V was shortened by 5 bases and J by 4 bases, with 20 bases between the two germline ends. The CDR3 runs 16 residues. The V gene's germline CDR1 is MNHEY and CDR2 SMNVEV (reference sequence). CDR3 in amino acids: CASSRRTLGGGTEAFF. The CDR3 bases are TGTGCCAGCAGTCGCCGTACCTTAGGGGGTGGCACTGAAGCTTTCTTT.

The chain carries TRBV29-1 and TRBJ2-7; 8 nucleotides align to TRBD1. Per the germline V gene, CDR1 is SQVTM and CDR2 is ANQGSEA. This CDR3 has 14 amino acids. The V and J ends lost 6 bases and 2 bases, in that order; junction bases with no gene match: 9. CDR3 sequence reads: CSVSRGHEAYEQYF. DNA of the CDR3: TGCAGCGTCTCCAGGGGGCACGAAGCCTACGAGCAGTACTTC.

The rearrangement joins TRBV15 to TRBJ2-7; D perhaps matches TRBD2 (6 bases). V was trimmed by 5 bases and J by 4 bases, leaving 15 bases between them. Germline CDR1 is LNHNV and CDR2 is YYDKDF (reference sequence). The CDR3 sequence is 14 residues long. The CDR3 loop reads CATSPPVAGYEQYF. CDR3 coding DNA: TGTGCCACCAGCCCTCCCGTCGCGGGATACGAGCAGTACTTC.

This sequence joins TRBV10-3 and TRBJ1-5; TRBD1 is a possible D gene (5 bases). Germline assignment: CDR1 ENHRY and CDR2 SYGVKD. Trimming removed 2 bases at V and 6 bases at J, with 11 bases between. The CDR3 extends over 14 amino acids. The chain's CDR3 is CAISERGGSQPQHF. CDR3 sequence (DNA): TGTGCCATCAGTGAGAGGGGAGGAAGTCAGCCCCAGCATTTT.

V gene TRBV6-1 combines with J gene TRBJ2-1, with D perhaps matching TRBD1 (6 bases). Germline V gene sequence: CDR1 MNHNS, CDR2 SASEGT. Between the trimmed V and J ends, which lost 5 bases and 2 bases, there was a span of 10 bases. The CDR3 is 14 residues long. CDR3 sequence reads: CASSPDSTYNEQFF. CDR3 in DNA: TGTGCCAGCAGTCCGGACAGTACCTACAATGAGCAGTTCTTC.

This clone has only one observation. The V and J genes are TRBV19 and TRBJ1-2; D may be TRBD1 (5 bases). This CDR3 has 15 amino acids. The V gene's germline CDR1 is LNHDA and CDR2 SQIVND (reference sequence). The V and J ends lost 6 bases and 5 bases respectively, with 19 bases between them. CDR3 region: CASSNQAGELYGYTF. As DNA, the CDR3 is TGTGCCAGTAGCAATCAGGCGGGGGAATTATATGGCTACACCTTC.

This chain uses TRBV7-9 with TRBJ2-7; possibly TRBD1 for D (5 bases). Trimming shortened V by 2 bases and J by 3 bases, and 14 bases separated the two germline ends. CDR3 size: 15 residues. Looked up from germline, CDR1 is SEHNR and CDR2 is FQNEAQ (reference sequence). CDR3 nucleotides: TGTGCCAGCAGCTTATTGACAGTAGGGTACTACGAGCAGTACTTC. Translation gives CASSLLTVGYYEQYF. The full variable domain, with the rest looked up from reference TRBV7-9 and TRBJ2-7, is DTGVSQNPRHKITKRGQNVTFRCDPISEHNRLYWYRQTLGQGPEFLTYFQNEAQLEKSRLLSDRFSAERPKGSFSTLEIQRTEQGDSAMYLCASSLLTVGYYEQYFGPGTRLTVT.

This clone was detected once. The chain recombines TRBV19 with TRBJ1-4; tentative D call: TRBD1 (6 bases). The CDR3 is made up of 14 amino acids. Deletions cut 6 bases from V and 8 bases from J, with 16 bases between. The V gene's germline CDR1 is LNHDA and CDR2 SQIVND (reference sequence). DNA of the CDR3: TGTGCCAGTAGGAAGAACAGGGAAAACGAAAAACTGTTTTTT. It codes for CASRKNRENEKLFF.

This rearrangement joins TRBV10-2 to TRBJ2-4; possible D gene TRBD2, 6 bases. This CDR3 is built from 14 residues. V gave up 0 bases and J gave up 6 bases, with 9 bases separating them. Per the germline V gene, CDR1 is WSHSY and CDR2 is SAAADI. In DNA, the CDR3 is TGCGCCAGCAGTGAGTCGACTAGTAGAAACATTCAGTACTTC. Its translation is CASSESTSRNIQYF.

The chain carries TRBV12-5 and TRBJ2-3; 8 positions match TRBD2. Germline loops: CDR1 LGHNT, CDR2 FRNRAP. Trimming cost V 1 base and J 3 bases; bases outside gene matches: 3. The CDR3 is 15 residues long. CDR3 sequence (DNA): TGTGCTAGTGGTTTGGCGGGGGGGTTTACAGATACGCAGTATTTT. This codes for CASGLAGGFTDTQYF.

This clone has only a few counts. The chain combines TRBV2 with TRBJ2-3, with D perhaps matching TRBD2 (5 bases). Per the germline V gene, CDR1 is SNHLY and CDR2 is FYNNEI. The ends were cut back, 3 bases at V and 4 bases at J, with 5 bases in the middle. This CDR3 is 12 amino acids long. CDR3 in amino acids: CASSERADTQYF. As DNA, the CDR3 is TGTGCCAGCAGTGAGCGGGCAGATACGCAGTATTTT. The full variable domain, with the rest looked up from reference TRBV2 and TRBJ2-3, is EPEVTQTPSHQVTQMGQEVILRCVPISNHLYFYWYRQILGQKVEFLVSFYNNEISEKSEIFDDQFSVERPDGSNFTLKIRSTKLEDSAMYFCASSERADTQYFGPGTRLTVL.

The chain links TRBV20-1 to TRBJ1-1, with 8 bases matching TRBD1. Losses at the gene ends were 0 bases for V and 9 bases for J; bases not matched to a gene: 0. Per the germline V gene, CDR1 is DFQATT and CDR2 is SNEGSKA (reference sequence). The CDR3 loop spans 11 amino acids. DNA for the CDR3: TGCAGTGCTAGAGACAGGGGGCAAGCTTTCTTT. It yields the protein CSARDRGQAFF.

This chain links TRBV28 with TRBJ1-5, with a weak D call TRBD1 (6 bases). Germline values: CDR1 MDHEN, CDR2 SYDVKM. With 5 bases removed from V and 4 bases from J, the gap between germline ends came to 15 bases. The length of the CDR3 is 15 residues. The CDR3 loop reads CASSDRKSLNQPQHF. The CDR3, as DNA: TGTGCCAGCAGTGACAGGAAGAGTTTAAATCAGCCCCAGCATTTT.

This clone was found a few times. The chain links TRBV10-3 to TRBJ2-7, with 9 bases aligning to TRBD1. Germline CDR1 ENHRY, CDR2 SYGVKD. This CDR3 has 14 amino acids. V was pared by 8 bases and J by 4 bases, with 9 bases of the junction left unmatched. The CDR3 loop is CAIASGQGPYEQYF. The CDR3 DNA reads as TGTGCCATCGCCTCTGGACAGGGGCCATACGAGCAGTACTTC.

This rearrangement joins TRBV6-6 to TRBJ2-2, with D tentatively TRBD2 (5 bases). This CDR3 is 14 amino acids long. Per the germline V gene, CDR1 is MNHNY and CDR2 is SVGAGI (reference sequence). Trimming stripped 0 bases from V and 3 bases from J, with 5 bases between. The CDR3 region is CASSYSRDTGELFF. The CDR3 nucleotides read TGTGCCAGCAGTTACTCGAGGGACACCGGGGAGCTGTTTTTT.